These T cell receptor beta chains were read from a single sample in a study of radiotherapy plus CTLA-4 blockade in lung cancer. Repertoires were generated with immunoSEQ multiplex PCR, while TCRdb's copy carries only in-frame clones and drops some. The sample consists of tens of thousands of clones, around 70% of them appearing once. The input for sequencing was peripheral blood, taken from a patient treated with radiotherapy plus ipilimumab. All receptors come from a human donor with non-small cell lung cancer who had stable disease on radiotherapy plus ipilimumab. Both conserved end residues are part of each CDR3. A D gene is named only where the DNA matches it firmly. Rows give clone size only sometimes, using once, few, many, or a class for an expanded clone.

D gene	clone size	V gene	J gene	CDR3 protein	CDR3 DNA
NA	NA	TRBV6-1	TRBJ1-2	CASSDDDKRFGYGYTF	TGTGCCAGCAGTGACGACGATAAGAGGTTCGGCTATGGCTACACCTTC
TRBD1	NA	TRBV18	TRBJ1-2	CASSGTGGANGYTF	TGTGCCAGCTCAGGGACAGGGGGCGCGAATGGCTACACCTTC
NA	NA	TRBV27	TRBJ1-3	CASSLGGTGNTIYF	TGTGCCAGCAGTCTCGGGGGTACTGGAAACACCATATATTTT
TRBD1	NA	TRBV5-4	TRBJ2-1	CASSLAQGAGRGNEQFF	TGTGCCAGCAGCTTGGCCCAGGGGGCGGGACGGGGCAATGAGCAGTTCTTC
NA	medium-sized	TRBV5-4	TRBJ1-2	CASSPRGGNGYTF	TGTGCCAGCAGCCCGAGAGGAGGGAATGGCTACACCTTC
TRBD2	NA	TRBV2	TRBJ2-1	CASTGGRANNEQFF	TGTGCCAGCACGGGCGGGAGGGCCAACAATGAGCAGTTCTTC
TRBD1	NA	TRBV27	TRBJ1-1	CASSSWTGRGTEAFF	TGTGCCAGCAGTAGCTGGACAGGGCGTGGGACTGAAGCTTTCTTT
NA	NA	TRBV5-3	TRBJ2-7	CARSLEPFPYEQYF	TGTGCCAGAAGCTTGGAGCCTTTTCCCTACGAGCAGTACTTC
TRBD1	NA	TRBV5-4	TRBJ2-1	CASSSQGQGSYNEQFF	TGTGCCAGCAGCTCGCAAGGACAGGGGTCCTACAATGAGCAGTTCTTC
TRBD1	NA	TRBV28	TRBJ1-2	CASSRDRVGYGYTF	TGTGCCAGCTCTCGGGACAGGGTTGGCTATGGCTACACCTTC
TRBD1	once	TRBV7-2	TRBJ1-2	CASSSGQRNYGYTF	TGTGCCAGCAGCTCGGGACAGAGGAACTATGGCTACACCTTC
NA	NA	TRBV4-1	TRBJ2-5	CASSQGLFSETQYF	TGCGCCAGCAGCCAGGGTTTATTTAGCGAGACCCAGTACTTC
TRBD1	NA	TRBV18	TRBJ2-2	CASSPGQANTGELFF	TGTGCCAGCTCACCAGGACAGGCGAACACCGGGGAGCTGTTTTTT
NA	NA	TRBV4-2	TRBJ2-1	CASSRRSNEQFF	TGTGCCAGCAGCCGCCGTAGCAATGAGCAGTTCTTC
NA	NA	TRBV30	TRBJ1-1	CAWSRGGPRMNTEAFF	TGTGCCTGGAGTCGGGGCGGTCCCCGCATGAACACTGAAGCTTTCTTT
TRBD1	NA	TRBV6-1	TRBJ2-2	CASIRGQGVGELFF	TGTGCCAGCATACGTGGACAGGGCGTCGGGGAGCTGTTTTTT
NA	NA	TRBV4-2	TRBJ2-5	CASSQGALQETQYF	TGTGCCAGCAGCCAGGGGGCCCTCCAAGAGACCCAGTACTTC
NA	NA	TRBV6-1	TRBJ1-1	CASTKDGNTEAFF	TGTGCCAGCACCAAGGACGGAAACACTGAAGCTTTCTTT
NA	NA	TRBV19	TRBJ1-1	CASSIDRLMNTEAFF	TGTGCCAGTAGCATAGACCGACTCATGAACACTGAAGCTTTCTTT
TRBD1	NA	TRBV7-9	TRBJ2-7	CASSLGDRDKYF	TGTGCCAGCAGCTTAGGGGACAGGGATAAGTACTTC
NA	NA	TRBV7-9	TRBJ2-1	CASRSREYNEQFF	TGTGCCAGCAGATCCCGGGAGTACAATGAGCAGTTCTTC
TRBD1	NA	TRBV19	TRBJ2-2	CASYGQELTGELFF	TGTGCCAGTTACGGACAGGAACTCACCGGGGAGCTGTTTTTT
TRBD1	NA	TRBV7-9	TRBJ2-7	CASSLDHGTGFSYEQYF	TGTGCCAGCAGCTTAGATCACGGGACAGGATTCTCCTACGAGCAGTACTTC
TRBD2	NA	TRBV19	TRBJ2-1	CASSISSGSRDEQFF	TGTGCCAGTAGTATATCTAGCGGGAGTCGAGATGAGCAGTTCTTC
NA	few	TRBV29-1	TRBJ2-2	CSVEQTGANTGELFF	TGCAGCGTTGAACAGACAGGAGCCAACACCGGGGAGCTGTTTTTT
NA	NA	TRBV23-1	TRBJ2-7	CASSQSDRSSYEQYF	TGCGCCAGCAGTCAATCCGACCGCAGCTCCTACGAGCAGTACTTC
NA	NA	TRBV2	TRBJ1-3	CASRDLTVPGNTIYF	TGTGCCAGCAGGGACCTGACAGTACCCGGAAACACCATATATTTT
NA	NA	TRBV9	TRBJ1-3	CASKRGYSGNTIYF	TGTGCCAGCAAGCGGGGGTACTCTGGAAACACCATATATTTT
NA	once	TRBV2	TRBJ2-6	CASSGTITGANVLTF	TGTGCCAGCAGCGGGACAATCACTGGGGCCAACGTCCTGACTTTC
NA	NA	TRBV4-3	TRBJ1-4	CASTTVTAPEKLFF	TGCGCCAGCACCACTGTCACGGCCCCTGAAAAACTGTTTTTT
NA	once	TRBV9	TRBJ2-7	CASSVGAYTEQYF	TGTGCCAGCAGCGTAGGTGCCTATACCGAGCAGTACTTC
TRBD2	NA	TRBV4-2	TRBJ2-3	CASTPRLAASTDTQYF	TGTGCCAGCACCCCGAGACTAGCGGCTAGCACAGATACGCAGTATTTT
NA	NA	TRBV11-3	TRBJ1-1	CASSGGIQEKAFF	TGTGCCAGCAGCGGCGGGATCCAGGAAAAAGCTTTCTTT
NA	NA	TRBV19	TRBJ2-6	CASSNSVSGANVLTF	TGTGCCAGTAGTAACAGCGTCTCTGGGGCCAACGTCCTGACTTTC
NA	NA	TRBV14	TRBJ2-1	CASSQDVGGGSEQFF	TGTGCCAGCAGCCAAGATGTGGGAGGGGGTAGTGAGCAGTTCTTC
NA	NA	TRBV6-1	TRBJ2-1	CASSAAARNEQFF	TGTGCCAGCAGCGCGGCCGCCAGGAATGAGCAGTTCTTC
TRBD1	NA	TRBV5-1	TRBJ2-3	CASSLGGTGRADTQYF	TGCGCCAGCAGCCTCGGGGGGACAGGGAGAGCAGATACGCAGTATTTT
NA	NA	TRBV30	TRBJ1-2	CAWNIGAGRYGYTF	TGTGCCTGGAACATTGGGGCAGGACGCTATGGCTACACCTTC
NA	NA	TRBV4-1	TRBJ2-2	CASSRLSRTGELFF	TGCGCCAGCAGCCGCCTGTCTAGGACCGGGGAGCTGTTTTTT
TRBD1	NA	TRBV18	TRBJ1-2	CASSPQAGQATNYGYTF	TGTGCCAGCTCACCACAGGCTGGACAGGCGACTAACTATGGCTACACCTTC
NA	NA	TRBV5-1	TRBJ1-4	CASSPGRGPNEKLFF	TGCGCCAGCAGCCCCGGGCGGGGTCCTAATGAAAAACTGTTTTTT
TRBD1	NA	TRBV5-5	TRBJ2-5	CASSSQGITQETQYF	TGTGCCAGCAGCTCACAGGGGATTACTCAAGAGACCCAGTACTTC
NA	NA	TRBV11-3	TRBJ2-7	CASSSPTDEQYF	TGTGCCAGCAGCTCCCCCACGGACGAGCAGTACTTC
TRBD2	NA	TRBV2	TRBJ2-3	CASSARLAGSTDTQYF	TGTGCCAGCAGTGCGAGACTAGCGGGGAGCACAGATACGCAGTATTTT
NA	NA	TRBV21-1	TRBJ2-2	CASSKVGTGGFHTGELFF	TGTGCCAGCAGCAAAGTAGGGACAGGGGGTTTCCACACCGGGGAGCTGTTTTTT
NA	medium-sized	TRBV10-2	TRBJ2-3	CASSEGSLTDTQYF	TGCGCCAGCAGTGAGGGTTCTCTGACAGATACGCAGTATTTT
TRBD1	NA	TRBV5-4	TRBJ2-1	CASSLDRGYNEQFF	TGTGCCAGCAGCTTGGACAGGGGCTACAATGAGCAGTTCTTC
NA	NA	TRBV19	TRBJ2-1	CASSPRGTGRSSNEQFF	TGTGCCAGTAGTCCGCGGGGAACCGGGAGAAGTAGTAATGAGCAGTTCTTC
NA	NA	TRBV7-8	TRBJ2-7	CASSPLVGAGEGRPYEQYF	TGTGCCAGCAGCCCACTCGTGGGGGCGGGAGAGGGTAGGCCTTACGAGCAGTACTTC
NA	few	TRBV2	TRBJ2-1	CASTRRGKVDNEQFF	TGTGCCAGCACCCGGCGCGGGAAGGTAGACAATGAGCAGTTCTTC
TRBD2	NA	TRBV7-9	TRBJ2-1	CASSLSLSGGGGDEQFF	TGTGCCAGCAGCTTGTCCCTGTCGGGAGGCGGGGGGGATGAGCAGTTCTTC
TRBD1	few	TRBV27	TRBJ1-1	CASSLKAGQGSTEAFF	TGTGCCAGCAGTTTAAAGGCGGGACAGGGCTCCACTGAAGCTTTCTTT
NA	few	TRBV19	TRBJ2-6	CASSIKSSGANVLTF	TGTGCCAGTAGTATCAAAAGCTCTGGGGCCAACGTCCTGACTTTC